This T cell receptor (beta chain) is from a study of cytomegalovirus exposure and HLA in healthy donors. The PCR contained 60 Vbeta and 13 Jbeta primers. Sequenced by immunoSEQ multiplex PCR; TCRdb stores in-frame clones only, minus some. Of about 160,000 clones in the sample, around 83% were seen once. Trimming cost V 0 bases and J 0 bases, with 9 bases left between them. Germline CDR1 and CDR2: MNHEY and SMNVEV (reference sequence). The CDR3 spans 15 residues. The rearrangement joins TRBV27 to TRBJ2-7; D ambiguous. Material: PBMCs. This receptor was identified in a young man in good health and CMV-seropositive. The CDR3 sequence: CASSLSSVYSYEQYF. CDR3 sequence (DNA): TGTGCCAGCAGTTTATCTTCCGTATACTCCTACGAGCAGTACTTC.